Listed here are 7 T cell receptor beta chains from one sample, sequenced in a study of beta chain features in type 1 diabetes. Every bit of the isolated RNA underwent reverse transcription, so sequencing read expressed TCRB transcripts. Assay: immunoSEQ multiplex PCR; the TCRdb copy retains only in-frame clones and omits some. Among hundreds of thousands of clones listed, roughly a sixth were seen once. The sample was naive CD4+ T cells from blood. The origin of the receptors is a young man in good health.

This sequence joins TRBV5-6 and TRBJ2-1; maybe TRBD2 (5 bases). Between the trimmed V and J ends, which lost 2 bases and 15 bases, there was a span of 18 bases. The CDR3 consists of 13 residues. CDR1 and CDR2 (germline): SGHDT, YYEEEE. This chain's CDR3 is CASSFVRALAPFF. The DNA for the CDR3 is TGTGCCAGCAGCTTTGTTAGAGCGCTAGCCCCGTTCTTC.

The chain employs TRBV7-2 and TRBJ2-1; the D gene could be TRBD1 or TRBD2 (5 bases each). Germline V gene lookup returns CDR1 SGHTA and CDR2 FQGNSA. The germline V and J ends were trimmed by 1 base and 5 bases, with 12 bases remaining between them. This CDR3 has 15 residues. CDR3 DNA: TGTGCCAGCAGCTTAGACGGGGCTAGGCACAATGAGCAGTTCTTC. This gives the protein CASSLDGARHNEQFF. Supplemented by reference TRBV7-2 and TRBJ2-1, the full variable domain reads GAGVSQSPSNKVTEKGKDVELRCDPISGHTALYWYRQSLGQGLEFLIYFQGNSAPDKSGLPSDRFSAERTGGSVSTLTIQRTQQEDSAVYLCASSLDGARHNEQFFGPGTRLTVL.

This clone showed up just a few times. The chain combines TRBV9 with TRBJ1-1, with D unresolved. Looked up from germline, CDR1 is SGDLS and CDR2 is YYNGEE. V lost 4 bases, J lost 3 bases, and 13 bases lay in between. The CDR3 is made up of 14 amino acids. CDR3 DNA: TGTGCCAGCAGCCGAGACGCTGGGGACACTGAAGCTTTCTTT. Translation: CASSRDAGDTEAFF. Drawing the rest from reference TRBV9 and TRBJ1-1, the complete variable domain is DSGVTQTPKHLITATGQRVTLRCSPRSGDLSVYWYQQSLDQGLQFLIQYYNGEERAKGNILERFSAQQFPDLHSELNLSSLELGDSALYFCASSRDAGDTEAFFGQGTRLTVV.

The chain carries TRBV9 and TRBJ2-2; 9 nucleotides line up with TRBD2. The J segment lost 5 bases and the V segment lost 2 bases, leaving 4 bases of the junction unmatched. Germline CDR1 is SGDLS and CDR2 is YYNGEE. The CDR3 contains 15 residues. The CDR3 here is CASSVRTSVTGELFF. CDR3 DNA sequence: TGTGCCAGCAGCGTGAGGACTAGCGTTACCGGGGAGCTGTTTTTT.

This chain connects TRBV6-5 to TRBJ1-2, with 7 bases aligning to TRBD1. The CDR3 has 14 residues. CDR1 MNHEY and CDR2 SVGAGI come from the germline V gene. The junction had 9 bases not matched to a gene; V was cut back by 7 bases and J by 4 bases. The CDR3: CASKTPGQLYGYTF. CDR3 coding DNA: TGTGCCAGCAAAACACCGGGACAGCTCTATGGCTACACCTTC.

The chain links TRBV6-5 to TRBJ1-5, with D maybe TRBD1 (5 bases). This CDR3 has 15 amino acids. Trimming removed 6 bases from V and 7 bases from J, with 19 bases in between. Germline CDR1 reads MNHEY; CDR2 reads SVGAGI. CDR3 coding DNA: TGTGCCAGCAGCCCCTACGGGGGGATTACGCAGCCCCAGCATTTT. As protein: CASSPYGGITQPQHF.

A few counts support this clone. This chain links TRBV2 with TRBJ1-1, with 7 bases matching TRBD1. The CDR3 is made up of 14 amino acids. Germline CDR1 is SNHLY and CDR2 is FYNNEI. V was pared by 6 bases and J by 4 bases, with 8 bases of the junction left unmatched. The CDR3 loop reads CASSAYGTVTEAFF. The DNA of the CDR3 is TGTGCCAGCAGCGCCTACGGGACAGTCACTGAAGCTTTCTTT.